This T cell receptor beta chain was sequenced during a study of T-cell reconstitution after alpha-beta-depleted transplantation in children. Study-level points and caveats: In some patients, recipient T cells and intrathymic progenitors surviving conditioning explained high day-60 diversity. The authors attributed T-cell counts and diversity one year after transplant mostly to newly produced T cells. Expanded graft clones, several hundred of them, were reportedly the source of alpha-beta T cells about two months after transplant.

Trimming pared 6 bases from V and 0 bases from J, leaving 18 bases between. Germline CDR1 and CDR2: SNHLY and FYNNEI. The CDR3 is 16 residues long. Preparation of the TCRbeta library used unique molecular identifiers. TCRdb re-analysed the PCR reads in MiXCR, keeping a single row per CDR3 protein. This table has hundreds of thousands of distinct CDR3 sequences, about 17% appearing once. As to this clonotype: Antigen specificity is unknown.

The material was PBMCs, mostly from graft donor cells, obtained 360 days after TCRalphabeta/CD19-depleted stem cell transplant. This receptor was obtained from a boy under two years old who had a stem cell transplant for Wiskott-Aldrich syndrome, so the T cells may come from the graft donor. V and J are TRBV2 and TRBJ2-7; a weak D match, TRBD1 (5 bases). This CDR3 is CASRPFPRQSSYEQYF. CDR3 bases: TGTGCCAGCAGACCCTTCCCACGACAGTCCTCCTACGAGCAGTACTTC.